The 30 T cell receptor beta chains reported below all come from one sample, sequenced in a study of monozygotic twins with inflammatory bowel disease (dated by TCRdb to between 2018 and 2021). The library was obtained by 5' RACE. Sequencing was performed on an Illumina HiSeq 2500. TCRdb reprocessed the reads and lists each CDR3 protein sequence as a single entry, with no DNA. This sample's clone table shows about 380,000 distinct CDR3 sequences. The ten largest make up roughly 2.6% of the sample. The source material was blood. The source is a human donor with ulcerative colitis or Crohn's disease, or a healthy co-twin of an affected twin (not recorded which).

V is TRBV7-6 and J is TRBJ2-1; TCRdb names TRBD2, which stays unverified in the absence of DNA. The CDR3 sequence is 16 residues long. Germline CDR1 is SGHVS and CDR2 is FNYEAQ. The CDR3 is CASSLAGLARYNEQFF.

V gene TRBV20-1 combines with J gene TRBJ2-7; TCRdb outputs TRBD2, but without DNA this stays unchecked. Germline V lookup: CDR1 DFQATT, CDR2 SNEGSKA (reference sequence). The CDR3 loop spans 13 amino acids. CDR3 sequence reads: CSARSFASYEQYF.

The chain has TRBV5-1 and TRBJ2-3; no DNA is available, so the TRBD1 call from TCRdb remains unchecked. Germline lookup yields CDR1 SGHRS and CDR2 YFSETQ. This CDR3 region has 16 residues. This CDR3 is CASSLAGTGLSDTQYF.

The genes are TRBV7-2 and TRBJ2-5; the TCRdb call, TRBD1, lacks DNA for checking. Germline V gene sequence: CDR1 SGHTA, CDR2 FQGNSA. CDR3 size: 17 residues. CDR3 sequence: CASSPGQGPRIRPTQYF.

V gene TRBV7-2 combines with J gene TRBJ2-5; TCRdb selects TRBD1, and the lack of DNA leaves this call unchecked. Looked up from germline, CDR1 is SGHTA and CDR2 is FQGNSA. This CDR3 comprises 15 residues. The CDR3 is CASSLGPRAGETQYF.

The J gene is TRBJ2-2, the V gene TRBV7-8. Germline-derived CDR1 and CDR2 are SGHVS and FQNEAQ. This CDR3 is built from 12 residues. CDR3 region: CASSDSTGELFF.

V usage is TRBV7-9 and J usage is TRBJ1-1; without DNA, the TCRdb call of TRBD1 cannot be checked. This CDR3 spans 11 amino acids. CDR1 is SEHNR, CDR2 FQNEAQ, per germline (reference sequence). CDR3 residues: CASSRGQGVFF.

This sequence joins TRBV20-1 and TRBJ2-2; TCRdb indicates TRBD1, and absent DNA this call remains unverified. Germline V gene lookup returns CDR1 DFQATT and CDR2 SNEGSKA (reference sequence). The CDR3 has 13 residues. The CDR3 sequence is CSARPDRIGELFF.

The chain couples TRBV6-5 to TRBJ1-6; TCRdb indicates TRBD1, and absent DNA this call remains unverified. This CDR3 spans 15 amino acids. Germline CDR1 MNHEY, CDR2 SVGAGI. The CDR3 protein is CASSFTGRQNSPLHF.

CDR3 in amino acids: CASSLELAGTGTDTQYF. The chain joins TRBV5-1 to TRBJ2-3; the D gene TCRdb calls, TRBD2, cannot be checked with no DNA. CDR1 and CDR2 (germline): SGHRS, YFSETQ. This CDR3 spans 17 amino acids.

CDR3 in amino acids: CASSIYRGHTEAFF. The chain is built from TRBV4-3 and TRBJ1-1; TCRdb calls TRBD1, which cannot be checked without DNA. This CDR3 spans 14 amino acids. Germline loops: CDR1 LGHNA, CDR2 YSLEER.

This sequence joins TRBV2 and TRBJ1-1; there is no DNA to check the TCRdb D call of TRBD1. CDR1 and CDR2 (germline): SNHLY, FYNNEI. The CDR3 totals 15 residues. The CDR3 sequence: CASSEWTGSITEAFF.

The chain recombines TRBV7-9 with TRBJ2-1; there is no DNA to check the TCRdb D call of TRBD2. CDR1 is SEHNR, CDR2 FQNEAQ, per germline (reference sequence). The CDR3 covers 17 residues. CDR3 protein: CASSTTRTSGFYNEQFF.

The gene calls are TRBV5-1 and TRBJ1-2. Per the germline V gene, CDR1 is SGHRS and CDR2 is YFSETQ. The CDR3 is 15 amino acids. The CDR3 spells CASSLAGRSDYGYTF.

The CDR3 spells CSVVGTSGAAYEQYF. The chain links TRBV29-1 to TRBJ2-7; without DNA, the TCRdb call of TRBD2 cannot be checked. Germline V gene data show CDR1 as SQVTM and CDR2 as ANQGSEA. The CDR3 contains 15 residues.

The rearrangement joins TRBV7-2 to TRBJ2-5; as DNA is missing, the TRBD1 call by TCRdb cannot be tested. This CDR3 is 16 amino acids long. The V gene's germline CDR1 is SGHTA and CDR2 FQGNSA. This CDR3 is CASSWERGRVWETQYF.

J is TRBJ2-7 and V is TRBV9; TCRdb selects TRBD1, and the lack of DNA leaves this call unchecked. The germline CDR1 and CDR2 sequences are SGDLS and YYNGEE. The CDR3 totals 14 residues. This chain's CDR3 is CASSVTGAPYEQYF.

V gene TRBV5-1 combines with J gene TRBJ2-7; the D call of TRBD1 rests on TCRdb alone, since no DNA is present to check it. This CDR3 contains 14 residues. From germline, CDR1 is SGHRS and CDR2 YFSETQ. CDR3 loop: CASSLAGQHYEQYF. Drawing the rest from reference TRBV5-1 and TRBJ2-7, the complete variable domain is KAGVTQTPRYLIKTRGQQVTLSCSPISGHRSVSWYQQTPGQGLQFLFEYFSETQRNKGNFPGRFSGRQFSNSRSEMNVSTLELGDSALYLCASSLAGQHYEQYFGPGTRLTVT.

V and J are TRBV20-1 and TRBJ2-2; the TRBD1 assignment by TCRdb is unverifiable without DNA. This CDR3 has 15 amino acids. The V gene's germline CDR1 is DFQATT and CDR2 SNEGSKA (reference sequence). This CDR3 reads CSARRPKGDTGELFF.

The chain uses TRBV7-3 and TRBJ2-2; absent DNA, TCRdb's TRBD1 call cannot be checked. The CDR3 is made up of 18 amino acids. Germline-derived CDR1 and CDR2 are SGHTA and FQGTGA. The CDR3 region is CASSLTQPGTGFGGELFF.

This rearrangement joins TRBV4-3 to TRBJ2-7; TCRdb reports TRBD1, a call that lacks DNA to check it against. Germline V CDR1 and CDR2: LGHNA, YSLEER. The CDR3 sequence is 15 residues long. The CDR3 loop reads CASSVGTGDSYEQYF.

V usage is TRBV4-3 and J usage is TRBJ1-3; TCRdb designates TRBD1, a call that cannot be tested without DNA. This CDR3 contains 16 residues. Germline V gene data show CDR1 as LGHNA and CDR2 as YSLEER. The CDR3 protein is CASSLVPPGGGNTIYF.

This sequence joins TRBV7-2 and TRBJ2-3. Germline loops: CDR1 SGHTA, CDR2 FQGNSA. The CDR3 contains 16 residues. This CDR3 is CASSLFGGARTDTQYF.

The V and J genes are TRBV4-3 and TRBJ2-7; no DNA is available, so the TRBD1 call from TCRdb remains unchecked. Germline loops: CDR1 LGHNA, CDR2 YSLEER. The CDR3 contains 20 residues. The CDR3 reads CASSQAATRWGEPTSYEQYF.

The chain joins TRBV4-2 to TRBJ1-1; with no DNA, the TCRdb D assignment of TRBD1 cannot be verified. The germline CDR1 and CDR2 sequences are LGHNA and YNFKEQ. This CDR3 has 14 amino acids. This chain's CDR3 is CASSPPAPDTEAFF.

V gene TRBV5-1 combines with J gene TRBJ1-1; the D call of TRBD1 rests on TCRdb alone, since no DNA is present to check it. Germline CDR1 and CDR2: SGHRS and YFSETQ. This CDR3 has 14 amino acids. This chain's CDR3 is CASSGGTLNTEAFF.

The chain combines TRBV11-1 with TRBJ1-1. The CDR3 extends over 15 amino acids. From germline, CDR1 is SGHAT and CDR2 FQDESV (reference sequence). The CDR3 loop reads CASSDRRTGDTEAFF.

This chain joins TRBV5-1 and TRBJ2-7; TCRdb outputs TRBD1, but without DNA this stays unchecked. This CDR3 contains 14 residues. Germline V gene lookup returns CDR1 SGHRS and CDR2 YFSETQ. This chain's CDR3 is CASSLEPVSYEQYF. The full variable domain, in which reference TRBV5-1 and TRBJ2-7 provide the parts outside the CDR3, is KAGVTQTPRYLIKTRGQQVTLSCSPISGHRSVSWYQQTPGQGLQFLFEYFSETQRNKGNFPGRFSGRQFSNSRSEMNVSTLELGDSALYLCASSLEPVSYEQYFGPGTRLTVT.

The chain uses TRBV7-9 and TRBJ2-5; TCRdb's D call of TRBD1 is untestable without DNA. This CDR3 has 16 amino acids. Germline assignment: CDR1 SEHNR and CDR2 FQNEAQ (reference sequence). CDR3 protein: CASSPRGGAEQETQYF.

The CDR3 loop reads CASSDEGYEQYF. This chain uses TRBV2 with TRBJ2-7; TCRdb's D call, TRBD2, is unchecked because there is no DNA. This CDR3 is 12 amino acids long. CDR1 SNHLY and CDR2 FYNNEI come from the germline V gene. Full variable domain (remainder filled in from reference TRBV2 and TRBJ2-7): EPEVTQTPSHQVTQMGQEVILRCVPISNHLYFYWYRQILGQKVEFLVSFYNNEISEKSEIFDDQFSVERPDGSNFTLKIRSTKLEDSAMYFCASSDEGYEQYFGPGTRLTVT.